This T cell receptor (beta chain) was observed in a study of T cells in Graves' hyperthyroidism and ophthalmopathy. There were TCR beta CDR3 regions amplified from RNA transcripts. The primer set for the first-round RT-PCR of the TCR CDR3 was HTBI. TCRdb re-derived calls from the multiplex PCR reads in MiXCR, one entry per CDR3 protein. The sample consists of about 600,000 distinct CDR3 sequences, 16% of them appearing once. At least ten counts were recorded for this clonotype. Germline values: CDR1 SGHAT, CDR2 FQNNGV. V lost 5 bases and J 4 bases, leaving 16 bases between the germline ends. The CDR3 is 15 residues long.

This chain links TRBV11-2 with TRBJ2-3; perhaps TRBD2 as D (6 bases). Sequencing input: blood. This TCR was sampled from a middle-aged woman with Graves' ophthalmopathy. The CDR3 DNA reads TGTGCCAGCAGCAGGAGGGTTGTAGCCTCAGATACGCAGTATTTT. It encodes CASSRRVVASDTQYF.